The 19 T cell receptor beta chains listed next were all sequenced from one sample in a study of Ad26.COV2.S vaccination and SARS-CoV-2 variants. Treatment defined: approximately 18 received Ad26.COV2.S at low or high dose, single or two shots; about 5 received placebo; per-sample allocation not given. Sampling took place 63 days after the first vaccine or placebo injection. The protocol was immunoSEQ multiplex PCR, while the TCRdb copy is restricted to in-frame clones and leaves out a portion. Of hundreds of thousands of clones detected, roughly 91% appear once; the ten largest clones hold 5%. The sample here was peripheral blood, taken in a trial of Ad26.COV2.S vaccine versus placebo. These receptors originate from a person between 18 and 60 years old who received the Ad26.COV2.S COVID-19 vaccine or a placebo.

J is TRBJ2-7 and V is TRBV5-6; TRBD2 matches at 11 bases. This CDR3 region has 16 residues. Germline CDR1 is SGHDT and CDR2 is YYEEEE. Trimming took 4 bases from V and 5 from J; bases not matched to a gene: 11. The CDR3 DNA reads as TGTGCCAGCAGCCTCGATAGCGGGAGGGTTCTAGACGAGCAGTACTTC. Translating it yields CASSLDSGRVLDEQYF.

The CDR3 loop reads CASSRKNREGIDEQFF. The DNA of the CDR3 is TGTGCCAGCAGCAGGAAAAACAGGGAGGGGATTGATGAGCAGTTCTTC. This chain uses TRBV5-4 with TRBJ2-1; weak D call: TRBD2 (7 bases). Trimming took off 4 bases at V and 8 bases at J, with 22 bases between the two ends. Germline CDR1 and CDR2: SGHNT and YYREEE (reference sequence). The length of the CDR3 is 16 residues.

The genes are TRBV30 and TRBJ2-4; D is unresolved. Germline V gene sequence: CDR1 GTSNPN, CDR2 SVGIG (reference sequence). V lost 8 bases, J lost 9 bases, and 20 bases lay in between. The CDR3 consists of 13 residues. CDR3 sequence (DNA): TGTGCCGCCGGACGGCCGGGCGTAGGCATTCAGTACTTC. It is translated as CAAGRPGVGIQYF.

The chain combines TRBV2 with TRBJ2-5; D perhaps matches TRBD2 (5 bases). V was cut by 6 bases and J by 3 bases, with 11 bases left in between. The germline gives CDR1 SNHLY, CDR2 FYNNEI. This CDR3 region has 13 residues. The CDR3 coding sequence is TGTGCCAGCAGCAAGGACGGGGAAGAGACCCAGTACTTC. Its translation is CASSKDGEETQYF.

The count of this clone is one. V usage is TRBV9 and J usage is TRBJ2-3; D not resolved. CDR3 length: 13 amino acids. Trimming left V 0 bases short and J 0 bases short, with 2 bases between. Germline CDR1 reads SGDLS; CDR2 reads YYNGEE. The CDR3 spells CASSVVSTDTQYF. CDR3 coding DNA: TGTGCCAGCAGCGTAGTCAGCACAGATACGCAGTATTTT.

This chain links TRBV2 with TRBJ2-7; 14 bases line up with TRBD2. Germline V gives CDR1 SNHLY, CDR2 FYNNEI. The CDR3 spans 15 residues. V shed 7 bases, J shed 5 bases, and the junction held 7 bases outside the gene matches. The CDR3 region has the DNA TGTGCCAGCACTCGACTAGCGGGAGGGATCGACGAGCAGTACTTC. Encoded protein: CASTRLAGGIDEQYF.

V and J are TRBV5-6 and TRBJ1-6; possibly TRBD1 for D (6 bases). There are 18 residues in the CDR3. Germline V gives CDR1 SGHDT, CDR2 YYEEEE. The V gene lost 3 bases and the J gene lost 4 bases, with 20 bases spanning the gap. The CDR3 protein is CASSSLGAYGIYNSPLHF. CDR3 coding DNA: TGTGCCAGCAGCTCCCTGGGGGCGTACGGTATTTATAATTCACCCCTCCACTTT. Based on the CDR3 plus reference TRBV5-6 and TRBJ1-6, the full variable domain is DAGVTQSPTHLIKTRGQQVTLRCSPKSGHDTVSWYQQALGQGPQFIFQYYEEEERQRGNFPDRFSGHQFPNYSSELNVNALLLGDSALYLCASSSLGAYGIYNSPLHFGNGTRLTVT.

The V gene is TRBV30, the J gene TRBJ1-3; 7 nucleotides match TRBD1. CDR1 is GTSNPN, CDR2 SVGIG, per germline (reference sequence). The CDR3 totals 14 residues. V was clipped by 8 bases and J by 1 base; unmatched bases: 8. CDR3 coding DNA: TGTGCCCTGCATACAGGGGTATCTGGAAACACCATATATTTT. Its protein product is CALHTGVSGNTIYF.

Turning to this clone: The sample carries other DNA sequences with the same CDR3. The V and J genes are TRBV28 and TRBJ1-5, with 7 bases matching TRBD1. The germline gives CDR1 MDHEN, CDR2 SYDVKM. The V and J ends lost 6 bases and 1 base, in that order; junction bases with no gene match: 6. The CDR3 is 15 residues long. The CDR3 nucleotides read TGTGCCAGCAGCCTAAGACAGGGAAGCAATCAGCCCCAGCATTTT. As protein: CASSLRQGSNQPQHF.

This clone was recorded only once. The chain has TRBV21-1 and TRBJ1-1. TRBV21-1 is a documented pseudogene. CDR3 length: 14 residues. The CDR3 nucleotides read TGTGCCAGCAGCAACCCAGCCGAGAACACTGAAGCTTTCTTT. Translated, it gives CASSNPAENTEAFF.

CDR3 residues: CASSFDRGRVETQYF. CDR3 sequence (DNA): TGTGCCAGCAGCTTCGACAGGGGGCGCGTGGAGACCCAGTACTTC. The chain couples TRBV5-6 to TRBJ2-5; TRBD1 agrees at 10 bases. The CDR3 length is 15 residues. CDR1 SGHDT and CDR2 YYEEEE come from the germline V gene. Unmatched junction bases numbered 6, after V lost 2 bases and J lost 5 bases.

This rearrangement joins TRBV28 to TRBJ1-6; 9 nucleotides match TRBD1. The length of the CDR3 is 16 residues. Germline assignment: CDR1 MDHEN and CDR2 SYDVKM. The V segment lost 6 bases and the J segment 1 base; nucleotides outside the gene matches: 4. The CDR3 DNA sequence: TGTGCCAGCAGGAAGACAGGGGGATCCTATAATTCACCCCTCCACTTT. Protein sequence: CASRKTGGSYNSPLHF.

The chain recombines TRBV25-1 with TRBJ1-2; no reliable D call. This CDR3 comprises 13 residues. Trimming took off 3 bases at V and 4 bases at J, with 9 bases between the two ends. Per germline, CDR1 MGHDK and CDR2 SYGVNS. The CDR3 DNA reads TGTGCCAGCAGTGAGGGGATCGGCTATGGCTACACCTTC. Translating it yields CASSEGIGYGYTF.

With regard to this clone: Other DNA sequences within the sample encode an identical CDR3. V is TRBV11-2 and J is TRBJ2-3; D not certain. The CDR3 is 11 amino acids. V was clipped by 3 bases and J by 3 bases, with 1 base between them. Germline loops: CDR1 SGHAT, CDR2 FQNNGV. CDR3 residues: CASSLTDTQYF. CDR3 nucleotide sequence: TGTGCCAGCAGCTTGACAGATACGCAGTATTTT.

The rearrangement links TRBV12-5 to TRBJ1-3; no firm D call. Trimming shortened V by 2 bases and J by 4 bases, and 12 bases separated the two germline ends. This CDR3 comprises 15 residues. Looked up from germline, CDR1 is LGHNT and CDR2 is FRNRAP. CDR3 DNA: TGTGCTAGTGGTTTGACGGCCCCCCCGGGAAACACCATATATTTT. Its protein product is CASGLTAPPGNTIYF.

This chain connects TRBV9 to TRBJ2-7; maybe TRBD1 (7 bases). CDR1 and CDR2 from the germline V gene are SGDLS and YYNGEE. V was trimmed by 2 bases and J by 4 bases, leaving 13 bases between them. The CDR3 consists of 14 residues. The CDR3 reads CASSVTRGAYEQYF. DNA for the CDR3: TGTGCCAGCAGCGTCACCAGGGGGGCTTACGAGCAGTACTTC.

The chain uses TRBV9 and TRBJ2-2; 10 nucleotides agree with TRBD2. Germline lookup yields CDR1 SGDLS and CDR2 YYNGEE. This CDR3 is 17 amino acids long. V lost 3 bases, J lost 6 bases, and 11 bases stayed unmatched. The CDR3 reads CASSDLPGLARAGELFF. CDR3 bases: TGTGCCAGCAGCGACCTTCCGGGACTAGCGAGGGCCGGGGAGCTGTTTTTT.

This chain uses TRBV9 with TRBJ2-2; TRBD1 agrees at 7 bases. The junction had 4 bases not matched to a gene; V was cut back by 4 bases and J by 7 bases. Germline CDR1 reads SGDLS; CDR2 reads YYNGEE. This CDR3 contains 13 residues. CDR3 protein: CASSSRQGGELFF. CDR3 in DNA: TGTGCCAGCAGCTCGAGACAGGGCGGGGAGCTGTTTTTT. Full variable domain (missing parts from reference TRBV9 and TRBJ2-2): DSGVTQTPKHLITATGQRVTLRCSPRSGDLSVYWYQQSLDQGLQFLIQYYNGEERAKGNILERFSAQQFPDLHSELNLSSLELGDSALYFCASSSRQGGELFFGEGSRLTVL.

The rearrangement joins TRBV7-2 to TRBJ2-2; D not resolved. Germline-derived CDR1 and CDR2 are SGHTA and FQGNSA. The CDR3 is 13 amino acids. Trimming shortened V by 0 bases and J by 6 bases, and 5 bases separated the two germline ends. The CDR3, as DNA: TGTGCCAGCAGCTTAGCTTATGCCGGGGAGCTGTTTTTT. The encoded protein is CASSLAYAGELFF. The full variable domain, in which reference TRBV7-2 and TRBJ2-2 provide the parts outside the CDR3, is GAGVSQSPSNKVTEKGKDVELRCDPISGHTALYWYRQSLGQGLEFLIYFQGNSAPDKSGLPSDRFSAERTGGSVSTLTIQRTQQEDSAVYLCASSLAYAGELFFGEGSRLTVL.